This TCR beta chain was sequenced during a study of spatial heterogeneity in lung cancer. Looking at the study overall: Detected sequences consistently included more beta-chain ones than alpha-chain ones. Raw sequencing reads included, on average, more than 9.5 appearances of each unique TCR and UMI combination.

V was pared by 5 bases and J by 5 bases, with 11 bases of the junction left unmatched. Germline V gene sequence: CDR1 SGHVT, CDR2 SQSDAQ. There are 17 residues in the CDR3. Indicated time point: sample taken at primary tumor resection. Donation came from roughly 72 patients with untreated early-stage non-small cell lung cancer. Frozen PBMC, nontumor lung or tumor provided whole RNA, which was sequenced unsorted. TCRdb called the 5' RACE reads again in MiXCR, with one record for every CDR3 protein. The sample has some 23,000 distinct CDR3 sequences; 7% are singletons. The receptor's source is a male donor with early-stage non-small cell lung cancer. The chain carries TRBV7-4 and TRBJ2-5; 13 nucleotides agree with TRBD2. Sequencing was performed on PBMCs, taken at surgery. This CDR3 is CASSPLPGLAGIETQYF. The CDR3 coding sequence is TGTGCCAGCAGCCCCCTTCCGGGACTAGCGGGAATCGAGACCCAGTACTTC.